The 2 T cell receptor beta chains given below trace back to one sample, sequenced in a study of ipilimumab plus nivolumab after autologous stem cell transplantation. Sequencing used immunoSEQ multiplex PCR; TCRdb keeps in-frame clones, though not all of them. Found here are more than 4,500 clones, about 80% of them singletons; the top ten hold about a sixth. The starting material was PBMCs, obtained in a trial of ipilimumab plus nivolumab as post-transplant consolidation. Receptor source: a male donor with multiple myeloma.

The chain links TRBV19 to TRBJ2-5; D unresolved. V lost 6 bases and J lost 0, with 17 bases in between. Per the germline V gene, CDR1 is LNHDA and CDR2 is SQIVND (reference sequence). This CDR3 is built from 16 residues. CDR3 in amino acids: CASSLRSGHHQETQYF. The CDR3 nucleotides read TGTGCCAGTAGCCTACGGTCGGGCCACCACCAAGAGACCCAGTACTTC. Full variable domain (remainder filled in from reference TRBV19 and TRBJ2-5): DGGITQSPKYLFRKEGQNVTLSCEQNLNHDAMYWYRQDPGQGLRLIYYSQIVNDFQKGDIAEGYSVSREKKESFPLTVTSAQKNPTAFYLCASSLRSGHHQETQYFGPGTRLLVL.

The V gene is TRBV15, the J gene TRBJ1-5; possibly TRBD1 for D (5 bases). The CDR3 consists of 15 residues. CDR1 and CDR2 (germline): LNHNV, YYDKDF (reference sequence). The V and J ends lost 0 bases and 7 bases respectively, with 13 bases between them. CDR3: CATSRDQGAGQPQHF. CDR3 in DNA: TGTGCCACCAGCAGAGATCAAGGGGCTGGGCAGCCCCAGCATTTT.